This is a list of T cell receptor beta chains from one sample in a study of OX40 agonist ivuxolimab in advanced cancers. Produced via immunoSEQ multiplex PCR; TCRdb's table is partial and in-frame only. The repertoire includes 45,000 to 50,000 clones, roughly 81% of them detected once, and about 7.7% sits in the top ten. The source was CD4+ or CD8+ T cells sorted from blood, collected in a trial of the OX40 agonist ivuxolimab. The receptors originated from an adult with an advanced solid tumor such as melanoma, head and neck, liver or kidney cancer. CDR3s include the opening cysteine and the closing phenylalanine or tryptophan. Each record gives: V gene, D gene, clone size, J gene, CDR3 DNA, CDR3 protein. A D gene is named only where the DNA matches it firmly. Expanded clones are given a class, and other clones once, few, many or no size at all.

v_call: TRBV28
d_call: .
clone_size: .
j_call: TRBJ2-3
cdr3_nt: TGTGCCAGCAGTTTATTTCCGGGGACGACAGATACGCAGTATTTT
cdr3_aa: CASSLFPGTTDTQYF

v_call: TRBV9
d_call: .
clone_size: .
j_call: TRBJ2-1
cdr3_nt: TGTGCCAGCAGCCCCCTTAATGGGGCTTGGTACAATGAGCAGTTCTTC
cdr3_aa: CASSPLNGAWYNEQFF

v_call: TRBV14
d_call: TRBD1
clone_size: .
j_call: TRBJ1-2
cdr3_nt: TGTGCCAGCAGTCAGATGACAGGGTCTCCCGGCTACACCTTC
cdr3_aa: CASSQMTGSPGYTF

v_call: TRBV2
d_call: .
clone_size: few
j_call: TRBJ1-5
cdr3_nt: TGTGCCAGCACAGGCCCTACGGACAATCAGCCCCAGCATTTT
cdr3_aa: CASTGPTDNQPQHF

v_call: TRBV6-6
d_call: TRBD2
clone_size: .
j_call: TRBJ2-1
cdr3_nt: TGTGCCAGCAGTGGACTAGCGGGGATTTACAATGAGCAGTTCTTC
cdr3_aa: CASSGLAGIYNEQFF

v_call: TRBV5-4
d_call: .
clone_size: .
j_call: TRBJ1-1
cdr3_nt: TGTGCCAGCACCCTCGGAGTGATGAACACTGAAGCTTTCTTT
cdr3_aa: CASTLGVMNTEAFF

v_call: TRBV19
d_call: .
clone_size: .
j_call: TRBJ2-7
cdr3_nt: TGTGCCAGTAGTATAGACAGAAATTCCTACGAGCAGTACTTC
cdr3_aa: CASSIDRNSYEQYF

v_call: TRBV11-3
d_call: .
clone_size: .
j_call: TRBJ1-1
cdr3_nt: TGTGCCAGCAGCTTAGAGGTAGCTCGGAACACTGAAGCTTTCTTT
cdr3_aa: CASSLEVARNTEAFF

v_call: TRBV5-1
d_call: TRBD2
clone_size: .
j_call: TRBJ2-1
cdr3_nt: TGCGCCAGCAGCTTGGAAGCGGGAGGGTACAATGAGCAGTTCTTC
cdr3_aa: CASSLEAGGYNEQFF

v_call: TRBV7-2
d_call: TRBD2
clone_size: .
j_call: TRBJ2-1
cdr3_nt: TGTGCCAGCAGCTTAACGACGGGGAGCGGGAGGAAATATGAGCAGTTCTTC
cdr3_aa: CASSLTTGSGRKYEQFF

v_call: TRBV5-1
d_call: TRBD2
clone_size: .
j_call: TRBJ2-7
cdr3_nt: TGCGCCAGCAGCGGGGGACTAGCGGACTCCTACGAGCAGTACTTC
cdr3_aa: CASSGGLADSYEQYF

v_call: TRBV18
d_call: TRBD2
clone_size: .
j_call: TRBJ2-1
cdr3_nt: TGTGCCAGCTCACCTTGGACTAGCAAAACAAATGAGCAGTTCTTC
cdr3_aa: CASSPWTSKTNEQFF

v_call: TRBV2
d_call: TRBD1
clone_size: once
j_call: TRBJ1-1
cdr3_nt: TGTGCCAGCAGAGGTATGTGGGGGACAGCTGAAGCTTTCTTT
cdr3_aa: CASRGMWGTAEAFF

v_call: TRBV7-7
d_call: .
clone_size: .
j_call: TRBJ2-3
cdr3_nt: TGTGCCAGCAGTCTCTCTGGGGCAGATACGCAGTATTTT
cdr3_aa: CASSLSGADTQYF

v_call: TRBV28
d_call: .
clone_size: .
j_call: TRBJ1-4
cdr3_nt: TGCGTAACCGGGACGGGGAATGAAAAACTGTTTTTT
cdr3_aa: CVTGTGNEKLFF

v_call: TRBV5-1
d_call: TRBD2
clone_size: .
j_call: TRBJ2-3
cdr3_nt: TGCGCCAGCAGCTTGGGTCTCGGGAGGCCCACAGATACGCAGTATTTT
cdr3_aa: CASSLGLGRPTDTQYF

v_call: TRBV7-2
d_call: .
clone_size: .
j_call: TRBJ2-3
cdr3_nt: TGTGCCAGCTCCCTAGGGGGGGAGAGCGCAGATACGCAGTATTTT
cdr3_aa: CASSLGGESADTQYF

v_call: TRBV2
d_call: TRBD1
clone_size: .
j_call: TRBJ1-1
cdr3_nt: TGTGCCAGCAGTGAATTAGGGACAGGGGGAAAAGCTTTCTTT
cdr3_aa: CASSELGTGGKAFF

v_call: TRBV11-2
d_call: TRBD1
clone_size: .
j_call: TRBJ1-2
cdr3_nt: TGTGCCAGCAGCCTCCCCGGGACAGGGGATGGCTACACCTTC
cdr3_aa: CASSLPGTGDGYTF

v_call: TRBV7-9
d_call: .
clone_size: .
j_call: TRBJ2-1
cdr3_nt: TGTGCCAGCAGCCCTCGGCGGGACGCCTCCTACAATGAGCAGTTCTTC
cdr3_aa: CASSPRRDASYNEQFF

v_call: TRBV7-2
d_call: .
clone_size: .
j_call: TRBJ1-5
cdr3_nt: TGTGCCAGCAGCTTAGTTGCGGGCAAGCCCCAGCATTTT
cdr3_aa: CASSLVAGKPQHF

v_call: TRBV2
d_call: .
clone_size: .
j_call: TRBJ2-5
cdr3_nt: TGTGCCAGCAGTATAGCAGGGGTAGAGACCCAGTACTTC
cdr3_aa: CASSIAGVETQYF

v_call: TRBV9
d_call: .
clone_size: once
j_call: TRBJ2-2
cdr3_nt: TGTGCCAGCAGCGTAGGGGACGGGGAGCTGTTTTTT
cdr3_aa: CASSVGDGELFF

v_call: TRBV5-1
d_call: .
clone_size: .
j_call: TRBJ1-5
cdr3_nt: TGCGCCAGCAGCTTGGCGCCAGCGGGCAGTCAGCCCCAGCATTTT
cdr3_aa: CASSLAPAGSQPQHF

v_call: TRBV4-3
d_call: .
clone_size: .
j_call: TRBJ1-4
cdr3_nt: TGCGCCAGCAGCCAAGAATTGGATGAAAAACTGTTTTTT
cdr3_aa: CASSQELDEKLFF

v_call: TRBV28
d_call: TRBD1
clone_size: .
j_call: TRBJ1-5
cdr3_nt: TGTGCCAGCAACCAGGGGGGAAACAATCAGCCCCAGCATTTT
cdr3_aa: CASNQGGNNQPQHF

v_call: TRBV7-2
d_call: TRBD2
clone_size: .
j_call: TRBJ2-3
cdr3_nt: TGTGCCAGCAGCCTAATTAGCGGGAGGGCCGTGGATACGCAGTATTTT
cdr3_aa: CASSLISGRAVDTQYF

v_call: TRBV5-4
d_call: .
clone_size: .
j_call: TRBJ2-3
cdr3_nt: TGTGCCAGCAGCTTAGGGACATCCACACCTAGCACAGATACGCAGTATTTT
cdr3_aa: CASSLGTSTPSTDTQYF

v_call: TRBV4-1
d_call: .
clone_size: .
j_call: TRBJ1-3
cdr3_nt: TGCGCCAGCAGCCTGGGAGGGAACTCTGGAAACACCATATATTTT
cdr3_aa: CASSLGGNSGNTIYF

v_call: TRBV7-2
d_call: .
clone_size: .
j_call: TRBJ1-1
cdr3_nt: TGTGCCAGCAGCTTAGACAACACAGGGTACACTGAAGCTTTCTTT
cdr3_aa: CASSLDNTGYTEAFF

v_call: TRBV25-1
d_call: .
clone_size: .
j_call: TRBJ2-2
cdr3_nt: TGTGCCAGCAGTGGGGCTTACAACACCGGGGAGCTGTTTTTT
cdr3_aa: CASSGAYNTGELFF

v_call: TRBV20-1
d_call: TRBD2
clone_size: once
j_call: TRBJ2-7
cdr3_nt: TGCAGTGCCGGGCGGGGGGCGCAACAGTACTTC
cdr3_aa: CSAGRGAQQYF

v_call: TRBV9
d_call: .
clone_size: .
j_call: TRBJ1-2
cdr3_nt: TGTGCCAGCAGCTCTCCGGGACGGGTCTATGGCTACACCTTC
cdr3_aa: CASSSPGRVYGYTF

v_call: TRBV2
d_call: .
clone_size: .
j_call: TRBJ2-6
cdr3_nt: TGTGCCAGCTTGGAGTCTGGGGCCAACGTCCTGACTTTC
cdr3_aa: CASLESGANVLTF

v_call: TRBV4-1
d_call: TRBD2
clone_size: .
j_call: TRBJ2-2
cdr3_nt: TGCGCCAGCAGCCTGGGACTAGCGGGAGGGGTAACCGGGGAGCTGTTTTTT
cdr3_aa: CASSLGLAGGVTGELFF

v_call: TRBV10-3
d_call: TRBD1
clone_size: .
j_call: TRBJ2-3
cdr3_nt: TGTGCCATCAGACCCGACAGGGGAAACACAGATACGCAGTATTTT
cdr3_aa: CAIRPDRGNTDTQYF

v_call: TRBV2
d_call: .
clone_size: .
j_call: TRBJ2-2
cdr3_nt: TGTGCCAGCAGAGCACGAGGGATCGGGGAGCTGTTTTTT
cdr3_aa: CASRARGIGELFF

v_call: TRBV19
d_call: .
clone_size: .
j_call: TRBJ2-5
cdr3_nt: TGTGCCAGTAGTATCGGACAGATACAAGAGACCCAGTACTTC
cdr3_aa: CASSIGQIQETQYF

v_call: TRBV6-1
d_call: TRBD2
clone_size: .
j_call: TRBJ2-5
cdr3_nt: TGTGCCAGCAGCGACAGACTAGCGGGAGAGGAGACCCAGTACTTC
cdr3_aa: CASSDRLAGEETQYF

v_call: TRBV19
d_call: .
clone_size: .
j_call: TRBJ1-1
cdr3_nt: TGTGCCAGTAGTATAGTAGGACGGAAGGTCGAGGCTGAAGCTTTCTTT
cdr3_aa: CASSIVGRKVEAEAFF

v_call: TRBV5-6
d_call: TRBD1
clone_size: .
j_call: TRBJ1-2
cdr3_nt: TGTGCCAGCAGCTTGATGACAGGGTACTATGGCTACACCTTC
cdr3_aa: CASSLMTGYYGYTF

v_call: TRBV6-1
d_call: .
clone_size: .
j_call: TRBJ1-2
cdr3_nt: TGTGCCAGCAGTCAGAGGGAGGGGCTGTATGGCTACACCTTC
cdr3_aa: CASSQREGLYGYTF

v_call: TRBV6-5
d_call: TRBD1
clone_size: .
j_call: TRBJ2-1
cdr3_nt: TGTGCCAGCAGTGCGACACAGGGGGATGAGCAGTTCTTC
cdr3_aa: CASSATQGDEQFF

v_call: TRBV6-6
d_call: .
clone_size: .
j_call: TRBJ2-5
cdr3_nt: TGTGCCAGCAGTTACGGACAGCAAGAGACCCAGTACTTC
cdr3_aa: CASSYGQQETQYF

v_call: TRBV7-9
d_call: .
clone_size: .
j_call: TRBJ1-1
cdr3_nt: TGTGCCAGCAGCTCCGATTCAAGTCCTGCCACTGAAGCTTTCTTT
cdr3_aa: CASSSDSSPATEAFF